This T cell receptor beta chain was observed in a study of T cells in Graves' hyperthyroidism and ophthalmopathy. The study's findings and limits: Separating ophthalmopathy from stable hyperthyroidism was achieved by a 13 V-J model.

Germline CDR1 DFQATT, CDR2 SNEGSKA (reference sequence). Trimming removed 6 bases from V and 0 bases from J; junction bases left unmatched: 12. This CDR3 comprises 19 residues. At least ten counts were recorded for this clonotype. Its antigen is not known. Among ophthalmopathy patients, the Clinical Activity Score reached at least 3, the NOSPECS grade reached at least 4, and duration remained under 3 months. RNA transcripts gave rise to amplified TCR beta CDR3 regions. The HTBI primer set served for first-round RT-PCR of the TCR CDR3. Each CDR3 protein is one row after TCRdb ran MiXCR on the multiplex PCR reads. The table has fewer than 250,000 distinct CDR3 sequences, 16% seen once.

The chain couples TRBV20-1 to TRBJ2-1; 15 nucleotides match TRBD2. The sample consisted of blood. The sequence came from a woman aged 18-29 years with Graves' ophthalmopathy. The CDR3 spells CSAQIGTSGRSSSYNEQFF. The CDR3 region has the DNA TGCAGTGCCCAGATTGGGACTAGCGGGAGGTCTAGCTCCTACAATGAGCAGTTCTTC.